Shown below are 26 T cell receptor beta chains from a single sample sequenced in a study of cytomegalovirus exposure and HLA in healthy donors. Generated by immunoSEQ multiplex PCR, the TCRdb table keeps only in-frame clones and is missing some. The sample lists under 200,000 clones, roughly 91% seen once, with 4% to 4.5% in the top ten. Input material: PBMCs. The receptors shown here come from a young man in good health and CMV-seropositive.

The CDR3 DNA sequence: TGTGCCAGTAGTTATTCCGGTCGATCTGAAGCTTTCTTT. It specifies CASSYSGRSEAFF. J is TRBJ1-1 and V is TRBV19; D not resolved. Trimming removed 5 bases at V and 6 bases at J, with 13 bases between. This CDR3 spans 13 amino acids. The germline CDR1 and CDR2 sequences are LNHDA and SQIVND (reference sequence).

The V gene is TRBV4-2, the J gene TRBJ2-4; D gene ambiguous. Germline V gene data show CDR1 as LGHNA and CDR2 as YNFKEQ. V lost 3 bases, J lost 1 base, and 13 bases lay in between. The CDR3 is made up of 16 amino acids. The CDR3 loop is CASSQDSLAAKNIQYF. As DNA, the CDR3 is TGTGCCAGCAGCCAGGATTCCTTAGCCGCCAAAAACATTCAGTACTTC.

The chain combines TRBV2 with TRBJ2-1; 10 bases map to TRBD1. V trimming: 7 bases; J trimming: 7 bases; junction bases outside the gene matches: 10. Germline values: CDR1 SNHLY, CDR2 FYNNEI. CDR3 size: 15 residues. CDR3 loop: CASKYGGQGINEQFF. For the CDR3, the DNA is TGTGCCAGCAAGTATGGGGGACAGGGGATAAATGAGCAGTTCTTC. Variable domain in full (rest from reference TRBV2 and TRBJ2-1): EPEVTQTPSHQVTQMGQEVILRCVPISNHLYFYWYRQILGQKVEFLVSFYNNEISEKSEIFDDQFSVERPDGSNFTLKIRSTKLEDSAMYFCASKYGGQGINEQFFGPGTRLTVL.

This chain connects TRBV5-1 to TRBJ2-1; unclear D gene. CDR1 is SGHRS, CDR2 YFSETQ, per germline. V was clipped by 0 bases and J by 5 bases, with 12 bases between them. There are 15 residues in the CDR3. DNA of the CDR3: TGCGCCAGCAGCTTGGTAGAACCCTTGAACAATGAGCAGTTCTTC. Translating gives CASSLVEPLNNEQFF.

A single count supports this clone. The CDR3 coding sequence is TGTGCCAGCAGCTTCTTTCCGGGACTAGCGGGCAAAAACCAAGAGACCCAGTACTTC. It specifies CASSFFPGLAGKNQETQYF. The chain uses TRBV7-9 and TRBJ2-5, with 12 bases lining up with TRBD2. The ends lost 3 bases at V and 0 bases at J; junction bases unmatched: 11. Germline CDR1 reads SEHNR; CDR2 reads FQNEAQ (reference sequence). The CDR3 totals 19 residues.

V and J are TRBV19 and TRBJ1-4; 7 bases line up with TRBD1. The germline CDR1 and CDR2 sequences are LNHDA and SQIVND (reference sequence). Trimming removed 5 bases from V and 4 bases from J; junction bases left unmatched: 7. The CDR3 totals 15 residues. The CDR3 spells CASSSLTGINEKLFF. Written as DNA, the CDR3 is TGTGCCAGTAGTTCCTTGACAGGGATTAATGAAAAACTGTTTTTT.

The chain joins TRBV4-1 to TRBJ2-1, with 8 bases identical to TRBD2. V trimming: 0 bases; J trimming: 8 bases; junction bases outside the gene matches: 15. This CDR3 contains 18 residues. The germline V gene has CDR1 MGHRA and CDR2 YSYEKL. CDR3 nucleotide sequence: TGCGCCAGCAGCCAAGATGGAATAACGGGAGGGCCGGGGGATGAGCAGTTCTTC. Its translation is CASSQDGITGGPGDEQFF.

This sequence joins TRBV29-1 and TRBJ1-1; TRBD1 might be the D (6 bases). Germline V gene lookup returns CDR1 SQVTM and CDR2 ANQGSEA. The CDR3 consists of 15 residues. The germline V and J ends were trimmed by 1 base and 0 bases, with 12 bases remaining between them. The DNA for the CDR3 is TGCAGCGTTGAAGGGGGCAGGGGAATGAACACTGAAGCTTTCTTT. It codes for CSVEGGRGMNTEAFF.

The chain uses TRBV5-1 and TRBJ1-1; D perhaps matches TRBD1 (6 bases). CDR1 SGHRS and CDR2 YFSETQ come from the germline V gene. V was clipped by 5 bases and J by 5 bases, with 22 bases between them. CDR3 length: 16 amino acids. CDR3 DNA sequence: TGCGCCAGCAGAGCGTCGGATGGGGGCCAGGGGACTGAAGCTTTCTTT. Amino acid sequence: CASRASDGGQGTEAFF.

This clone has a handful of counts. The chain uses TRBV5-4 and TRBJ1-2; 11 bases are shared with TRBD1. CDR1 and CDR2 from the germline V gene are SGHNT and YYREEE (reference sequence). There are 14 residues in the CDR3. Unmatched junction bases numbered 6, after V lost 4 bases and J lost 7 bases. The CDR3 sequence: CASSPGQGAIGYTF. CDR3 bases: TGTGCCAGCAGCCCCGGACAGGGGGCTATTGGCTACACCTTC.

CDR3 in DNA: TGTGCCAGTACGAGCGGGAGGGCGGGCACCGGGGAGCTGTTTTTT. Translation gives CASTSGRAGTGELFF. The chain has TRBV2 and TRBJ2-2; 10 bases fit TRBD2. The CDR3 has 15 residues. Germline loops: CDR1 SNHLY, CDR2 FYNNEI. V trimming: 9 bases; J trimming: 4 bases; junction bases outside the gene matches: 8.

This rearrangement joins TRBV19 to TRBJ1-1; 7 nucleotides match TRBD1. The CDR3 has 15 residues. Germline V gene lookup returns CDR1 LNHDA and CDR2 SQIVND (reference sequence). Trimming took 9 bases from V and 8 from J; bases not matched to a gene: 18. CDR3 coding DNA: TGTGCCAGCGTCACAGGGGATGCTAACCTGATGGAAGCTTTCTTT. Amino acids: CASVTGDANLMEAFF.

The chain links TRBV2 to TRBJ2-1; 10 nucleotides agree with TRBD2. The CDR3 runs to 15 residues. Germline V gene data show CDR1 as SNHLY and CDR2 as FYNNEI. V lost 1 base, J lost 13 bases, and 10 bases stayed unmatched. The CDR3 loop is CASSEGGLAGEVQFF. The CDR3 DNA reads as TGTGCCAGCAGTGAAGGAGGGCTAGCGGGGGAGGTACAGTTCTTC.

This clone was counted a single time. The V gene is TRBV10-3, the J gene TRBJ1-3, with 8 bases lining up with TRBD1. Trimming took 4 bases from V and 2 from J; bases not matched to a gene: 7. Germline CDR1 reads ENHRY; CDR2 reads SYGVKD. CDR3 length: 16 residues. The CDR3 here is CAISGGDRFAGNTIYF. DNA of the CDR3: TGTGCCATCAGTGGCGGGGACAGGTTCGCTGGAAACACCATATATTTT.

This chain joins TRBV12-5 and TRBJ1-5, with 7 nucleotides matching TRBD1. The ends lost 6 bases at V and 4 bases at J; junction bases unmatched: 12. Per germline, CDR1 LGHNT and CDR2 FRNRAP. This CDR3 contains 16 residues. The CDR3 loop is CASGPILTGENQPQHF. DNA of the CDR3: TGTGCTAGTGGACCGATACTAACAGGGGAGAATCAGCCCCAGCATTTT.

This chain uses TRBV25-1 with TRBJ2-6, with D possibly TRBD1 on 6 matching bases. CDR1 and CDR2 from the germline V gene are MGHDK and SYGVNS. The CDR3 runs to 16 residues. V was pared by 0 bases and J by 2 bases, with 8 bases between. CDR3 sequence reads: CASSEYKGAGANVLTF. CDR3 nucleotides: TGTGCCAGCAGTGAATATAAGGGGGCTGGGGCCAACGTCCTGACTTTC.

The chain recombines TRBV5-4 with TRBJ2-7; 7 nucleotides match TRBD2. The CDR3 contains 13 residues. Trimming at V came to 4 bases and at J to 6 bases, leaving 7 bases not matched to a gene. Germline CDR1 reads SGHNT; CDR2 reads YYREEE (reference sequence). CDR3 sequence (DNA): TGTGCCAGCAGCCCGAGAGGGAGGGGCGAGCAGTACTTC. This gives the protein CASSPRGRGEQYF. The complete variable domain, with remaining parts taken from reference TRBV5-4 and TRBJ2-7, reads ETGVTQSPTHLIKTRGQQVTLRCSSQSGHNTVSWYQQALGQGPQFIFQYYREEENGRGNFPPRFSGLQFPNYSSELNVNALELDDSALYLCASSPRGRGEQYFGPGTRLTVT.

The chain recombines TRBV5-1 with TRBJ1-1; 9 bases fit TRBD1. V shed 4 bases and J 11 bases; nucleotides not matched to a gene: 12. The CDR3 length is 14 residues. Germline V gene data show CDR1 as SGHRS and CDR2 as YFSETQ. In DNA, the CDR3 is TGCGCCAGCAGCCGTAACCCGGGACAGGGAGTTGCTTTCTTT. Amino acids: CASSRNPGQGVAFF. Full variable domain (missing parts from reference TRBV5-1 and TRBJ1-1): KAGVTQTPRYLIKTRGQQVTLSCSPISGHRSVSWYQQTPGQGLQFLFEYFSETQRNKGNFPGRFSGRQFSNSRSEMNVSTLELGDSALYLCASSRNPGQGVAFFGQGTRLTVV.

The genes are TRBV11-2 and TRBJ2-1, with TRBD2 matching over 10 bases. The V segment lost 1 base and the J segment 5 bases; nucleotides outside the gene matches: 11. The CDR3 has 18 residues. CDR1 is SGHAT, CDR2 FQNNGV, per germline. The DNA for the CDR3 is TGTGCCAGCAGCTTAGGCCTAGCGGGAGCCTTGGGGAACAATGAGCAGTTCTTC. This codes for CASSLGLAGALGNNEQFF.

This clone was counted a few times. As DNA, the CDR3 is TGTGCCAGCAGTGGAGGCGACAGGGGGAGGCAGCCCCAGCATTTT. This sequence encodes CASSGGDRGRQPQHF. The chain employs TRBV2 and TRBJ1-5, with 9 bases that match TRBD1. In germline, CDR1 is SNHLY, CDR2 FYNNEI. V was pared by 4 bases and J by 7 bases, with 8 bases of the junction left unmatched. This CDR3 is 15 amino acids long.

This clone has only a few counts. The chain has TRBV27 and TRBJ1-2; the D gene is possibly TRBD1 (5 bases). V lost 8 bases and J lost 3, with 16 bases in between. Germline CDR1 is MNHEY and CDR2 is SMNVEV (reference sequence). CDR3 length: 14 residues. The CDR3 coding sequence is TGTGCCAGCCGTACGTTCGGGGGGGACTATGGCTACACCTTC. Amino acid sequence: CASRTFGGDYGYTF.

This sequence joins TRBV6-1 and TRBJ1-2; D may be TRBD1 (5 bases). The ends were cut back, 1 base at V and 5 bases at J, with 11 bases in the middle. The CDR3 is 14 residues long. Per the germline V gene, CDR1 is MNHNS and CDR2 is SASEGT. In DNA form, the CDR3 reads TGTGCCAGCAGTGAAGAGGGGAAGGTTTATGGCTACACCTTC. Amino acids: CASSEEGKVYGYTF.

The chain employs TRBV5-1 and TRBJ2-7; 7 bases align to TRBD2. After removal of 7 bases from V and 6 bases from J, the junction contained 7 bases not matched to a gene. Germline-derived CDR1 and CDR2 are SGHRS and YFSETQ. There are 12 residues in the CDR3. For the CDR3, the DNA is TGCGCCAGCGGTCGGGGGGAGAGCGAGCAGTACTTC. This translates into CASGRGESEQYF.

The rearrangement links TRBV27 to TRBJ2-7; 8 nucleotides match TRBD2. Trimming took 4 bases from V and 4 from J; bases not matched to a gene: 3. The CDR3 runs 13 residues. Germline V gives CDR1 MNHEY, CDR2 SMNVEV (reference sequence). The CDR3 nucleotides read TGTGCCAGCAGTTCGACTAGCGCGTACGAGCAGTACTTC. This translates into CASSSTSAYEQYF.

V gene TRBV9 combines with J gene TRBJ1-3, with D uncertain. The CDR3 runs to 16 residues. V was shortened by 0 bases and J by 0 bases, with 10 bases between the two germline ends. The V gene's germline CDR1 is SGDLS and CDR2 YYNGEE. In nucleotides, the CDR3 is TGTGCCAGCAGCGTAGCGGGTTACTACTCTGGAAACACCATATATTTT. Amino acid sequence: CASSVAGYYSGNTIYF.

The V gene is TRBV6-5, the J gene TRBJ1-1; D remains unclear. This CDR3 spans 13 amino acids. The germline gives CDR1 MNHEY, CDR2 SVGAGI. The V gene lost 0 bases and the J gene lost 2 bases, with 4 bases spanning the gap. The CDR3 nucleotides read TGTGCCAGCAGTTACTCGACTAACACTGAAGCTTTCTTT. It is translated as CASSYSTNTEAFF.